A single sample is the source of the 24 T cell receptor beta chains below, sequenced in a study of shared clonotypes between healthy human individuals. Libraries were prepared by immunoSEQ multiplex PCR; TCRdb keeps only in-frame clonotypes and omits some of them. This sample has over a million clones, with around 75% found just once. Sequenced sample: memory CD4+ T cells sorted from blood. Subset reported: CD45RA-negative fraction. Receptor source: a man aged 18 to 29 in good health.

The chain uses TRBV29-1 and TRBJ2-5; TRBD1 aligns across 7 bases. The germline V gene encodes CDR1 SQVTM and CDR2 ANQGSEA. The CDR3 covers 12 residues. V was pared by 6 bases and J by 4 bases, with 5 bases of the junction left unmatched. The chain's CDR3 is CSVAAGGETQYF. In DNA, the CDR3 is TGCAGCGTCGCTGCAGGGGGAGAGACCCAGTACTTC.

The rearrangement links TRBV5-6 to TRBJ2-2, with 9 positions matching TRBD1. The CDR3 consists of 16 residues. With V trimmed by 2 bases and J by 5 bases, 7 bases remained unmatched. CDR1 is SGHDT and CDR2 is YYEEEE in the germline V gene. The CDR3 DNA is TGTGCCAGCAGCTTCCAGGACAGGGGAGTAACCGGGGAGCTGTTTTTT. The encoded protein is CASSFQDRGVTGELFF.

This clone appeared a single time. The rearrangement links TRBV10-3 to TRBJ2-5, with 11 positions matching TRBD2. CDR1 is ENHRY, CDR2 SYGVKD, per germline. Losses at the gene ends were 4 bases for V and 3 bases for J; bases not matched to a gene: 4. The CDR3 consists of 15 residues. CDR3 DNA sequence: TGTGCCATCAGTGGTGCGGGACTAGCGGAAGAGACCCAGTACTTC. This gives the protein CAISGAGLAEETQYF.

V usage is TRBV15 and J usage is TRBJ1-1, with D perhaps matching TRBD1 (5 bases). The length of the CDR3 is 12 residues. With 1 base removed from V and 10 bases from J, the gap between germline ends came to 10 bases. Germline lookup yields CDR1 LNHNV and CDR2 YYDKDF (reference sequence). For the CDR3, the DNA is TGTGCCACCAGCAGAGTTACAGGTGGAGCTTTCTTT. Amino acid sequence: CATSRVTGGAFF.

This chain connects TRBV7-8 to TRBJ1-1; TRBD1 might be the D (6 bases). Trimming cost V 4 bases and J 7 bases, with 22 bases left between them. Per germline, CDR1 SGHVS and CDR2 FQNEAQ. The CDR3 is 16 residues long. CDR3 region: CASSYLMGANAVEAFF. DNA for the CDR3: TGTGCCAGCAGCTACCTAATGGGGGCCAACGCGGTTGAAGCTTTCTTT.

This clone was observed a handful of times. The chain joins TRBV30 to TRBJ1-2, with 7 positions matching TRBD1. CDR1 is GTSNPN, CDR2 SVGIG, per germline (reference sequence). The junction had 2 bases not matched to a gene; V was cut back by 2 bases and J by 2 bases. This CDR3 is built from 13 residues. Written as DNA, the CDR3 is TGTGCCTGGAGTCAGGGACAGAACTATGGCTACACCTTC. It is translated as CAWSQGQNYGYTF.

The chain is built from TRBV2 and TRBJ2-3; D is undetermined. The length of the CDR3 is 14 residues. V was trimmed by 4 bases and J by 5 bases, leaving 13 bases between them. Germline CDR1 and CDR2: SNHLY and FYNNEI. CDR3 sequence (DNA): TGTGCCAGCAGTGTCGGCAGTTTATTAGATACGCAGTATTTT. This encodes CASSVGSLLDTQYF. Drawing the rest from reference TRBV2 and TRBJ2-3, the complete variable domain is EPEVTQTPSHQVTQMGQEVILRCVPISNHLYFYWYRQILGQKVEFLVSFYNNEISEKSEIFDDQFSVERPDGSNFTLKIRSTKLEDSAMYFCASSVGSLLDTQYFGPGTRLTVL.

This clone was observed many times. This rearrangement joins TRBV5-5 to TRBJ2-7; 8 bases are a match to TRBD1. Germline CDR1 reads SGHKS; CDR2 reads YYEKEE (reference sequence). Losses at the gene ends were 2 bases for V and 2 bases for J; bases not matched to a gene: 6. The CDR3 is 15 amino acids. CDR3 in DNA: TGTGCCAGCAGCTTTACGGGACAGGAGGCCTACGAGCAGTACTTC. This encodes CASSFTGQEAYEQYF.

This clone was found many times. J is TRBJ2-3 and V is TRBV10-3; the D gene is possibly TRBD1 (6 bases). The germline V and J ends were trimmed by 6 bases and 4 bases, with 17 bases remaining between them. This CDR3 comprises 15 residues. Germline V gene data show CDR1 as ENHRY and CDR2 as SYGVKD. CDR3 amino acids: CAIRRQELTADTQYF. The CDR3 coding sequence is TGTGCCATCAGGAGACAGGAGCTGACGGCAGATACGCAGTATTTT.

The V call is TRBV7-2, the J call TRBJ2-5; 8 positions agree with TRBD2. Germline V CDR1 and CDR2: SGHTA, FQGNSA. V gave up 4 bases and J gave up 1 base; unmatched junction bases: 2. This CDR3 has 14 amino acids. Here the CDR3 reads CASSYTSGQETQYF. DNA of the CDR3: TGTGCCAGCAGCTACACTAGCGGCCAAGAGACCCAGTACTTC.

This clone was seen only once. The sample contains more than one DNA sequence encoding this CDR3. V is TRBV6-5 and J is TRBJ2-6, with D unresolved. Germline V gene data show CDR1 as MNHEY and CDR2 as SVGAGI. This CDR3 contains 13 residues. V gave up 5 bases and J gave up 1 base, with 3 bases separating them. This CDR3 is CASSISGANVLTF. The DNA of the CDR3 is TGTGCCAGCAGTATATCTGGGGCCAACGTCCTGACTTTC.

This clone was detected a few times. A much larger clone differs by one base, so this may be a read error. The sample contains more than one DNA sequence encoding this CDR3. The V and J genes are TRBV6-6 and TRBJ1-5; unclear D gene. The germline V and J ends were trimmed by 3 bases and 0 bases, with 3 bases remaining between them. Per the germline V gene, CDR1 is MNHNY and CDR2 is SVGAGI (reference sequence). The length of the CDR3 is 13 residues. The CDR3 region has the DNA TGTGCCAGCAGTTATGGTAGCAATCAGCCCCAGCATTTT. Protein product: CASSYGSNQPQHF.

V gene TRBV2 combines with J gene TRBJ2-1; 7 bases align to TRBD2. After removal of 10 bases from V and 10 bases from J, the junction contained 19 bases not matched to a gene. The length of the CDR3 is 15 residues. Germline-derived CDR1 and CDR2 are SNHLY and FYNNEI. CDR3 region: CAIETTPELGGEQFF. CDR3 nucleotide sequence: TGTGCCATAGAAACAACCCCGGAGCTCGGGGGGGAGCAGTTCTTC.

The rearrangement links TRBV7-9 to TRBJ1-1, with 9 positions matching TRBD1. CDR3 size: 18 residues. The V and J ends lost 5 bases and 0 bases, in that order; junction bases with no gene match: 13. CDR1 and CDR2 from the germline V gene are SEHNR and FQNEAQ (reference sequence). CDR3 sequence: CASSRPGQGPFMNTEAFF. CDR3 sequence (DNA): TGTGCCAGCAGCCGGCCGGGACAGGGTCCCTTCATGAACACTGAAGCTTTCTTT.

The sample holds many counts of this clone. The chain couples TRBV6-1 to TRBJ1-2, with D possibly matching TRBD1 (5 bases). Germline V lookup: CDR1 MNHNS, CDR2 SASEGT. The CDR3 sequence is 16 residues long. V lost 0 bases and J lost 3, with 14 bases in between. Written as DNA, the CDR3 is TGTGCCAGCAGTGAAGCCGTAAGGGGAAGAGACTATGGCTACACCTTC. Translating gives CASSEAVRGRDYGYTF.

The CDR3 sequence is CASSQEAGGGWTDTQYF. CDR3 DNA: TGCGCCAGCAGCCAAGAAGCAGGGGGCGGATGGACAGATACGCAGTATTTT. The chain has TRBV4-3 and TRBJ2-3; TRBD1 matches 8 bases. J was trimmed by 3 bases and V by 0 bases; bases with no gene match: 8. The length of the CDR3 is 17 residues. Germline CDR1 reads LGHNA; CDR2 reads YSLEER.

The rearrangement uses TRBV2 and TRBJ2-1; 9 positions agree with TRBD2. Germline V gene data show CDR1 as SNHLY and CDR2 as FYNNEI. V shed 4 bases, J shed 3 bases, and the junction held 4 bases outside the gene matches. This CDR3 has 15 amino acids. CDR3 DNA sequence: TGTGCCAGCAGTGTGGCGGGGGGGCGCTACAATGAGCAGTTCTTC. Translation: CASSVAGGRYNEQFF. The full variable domain, its missing parts supplied by reference TRBV2 and TRBJ2-1, is EPEVTQTPSHQVTQMGQEVILRCVPISNHLYFYWYRQILGQKVEFLVSFYNNEISEKSEIFDDQFSVERPDGSNFTLKIRSTKLEDSAMYFCASSVAGGRYNEQFFGPGTRLTVL.

The chain joins TRBV6-5 to TRBJ2-1; TRBD2 agrees at 7 bases. V was clipped by 0 bases and J by 3 bases; unmatched bases: 5. CDR3 length: 16 amino acids. CDR1 and CDR2 (germline): MNHEY, SVGAGI. The DNA of the CDR3 is TGTGCCAGCAGTTACTCGTGGGAGGGCCTCTACAATGAGCAGTTCTTC. It specifies CASSYSWEGLYNEQFF.

CDR3 in amino acids: CASRVAGLSYEQYF. CDR3 DNA sequence: TGTGCCAGCAGGGTAGCGGGGCTCTCCTACGAGCAGTACTTC. The chain joins TRBV5-6 to TRBJ2-7, with 8 bases that match TRBD2. Unmatched junction bases numbered 4, after V lost 5 bases and J lost 0 bases. This CDR3 has 14 amino acids. CDR1 SGHDT and CDR2 YYEEEE come from the germline V gene.

A few counts support this clone. This chain joins TRBV30 and TRBJ1-4, with D possibly matching TRBD1 (5 bases). Trimming shortened V by 1 base and J by 5 bases, and 11 bases separated the two germline ends. Germline CDR1 reads GTSNPN; CDR2 reads SVGIG (reference sequence). The length of the CDR3 is 14 residues. CDR3 protein: CAWSEGQPNEKLFF. The CDR3 DNA reads as TGTGCCTGGAGTGAAGGACAACCAAATGAAAAACTGTTTTTT. The whole variable domain, remainder taken from reference TRBV30 and TRBJ1-4, is SQTIHQWPATLVQPVGSPLSLECTVEGTSNPNLYWYRQAAGRGLQLLFYSVGIGQISSEVPQNLSASRPQDRQFILSSKKLLLSDSGFYLCAWSEGQPNEKLFFGSGTQLSVL.

The V and J genes are TRBV10-3 and TRBJ2-1; 8 bases are a match to TRBD2. Germline CDR1 and CDR2: ENHRY and SYGVKD. Germline trimming cut 0 bases from V and 10 bases from J; bases unmatched to any gene: 5. CDR3 length: 14 residues. CDR3 nucleotides: TGTGCCATCAGTGAGTCCAGCGGGAGAGGAGAGCAGTTCTTC. It specifies CAISESSGRGEQFF.

Of note for this clone: The sample has other DNA sequences that encode this CDR3 too. The gene calls are TRBV6-1 and TRBJ2-7, with D tentatively TRBD1 (6 bases). Per the germline V gene, CDR1 is MNHNS and CDR2 is SASEGT. This CDR3 has 11 amino acids. Deletions cut 7 bases from V and 2 bases from J, with 6 bases between. CDR3 sequence (DNA): TGTGCCAGCACAGGGGCCTACGAGCAGTACTTC. It codes for CASTGAYEQYF.

The chain links TRBV19 to TRBJ1-1; D might be TRBD1 (5 bases). Trimming pared 7 bases from V and 0 bases from J, leaving 21 bases between. The CDR3 totals 17 residues. Germline CDR1 LNHDA, CDR2 SQIVND (reference sequence). The CDR3 region is CASIDSLGSGMNTEAFF. In DNA form, the CDR3 reads TGTGCCAGTATTGACAGCCTCGGGAGCGGGATGAACACTGAAGCTTTCTTT.

The chain has TRBV2 and TRBJ2-1; 7 nucleotides match TRBD1. This CDR3 has 13 amino acids. J gave up 6 bases and V 4 bases, and 3 bases lay outside the gene matches. Germline V gene data show CDR1 as SNHLY and CDR2 as FYNNEI. The CDR3 sequence: CASSANRGNEQFF. The CDR3 DNA reads TGTGCCAGCAGTGCCAACAGGGGCAATGAGCAGTTCTTC.